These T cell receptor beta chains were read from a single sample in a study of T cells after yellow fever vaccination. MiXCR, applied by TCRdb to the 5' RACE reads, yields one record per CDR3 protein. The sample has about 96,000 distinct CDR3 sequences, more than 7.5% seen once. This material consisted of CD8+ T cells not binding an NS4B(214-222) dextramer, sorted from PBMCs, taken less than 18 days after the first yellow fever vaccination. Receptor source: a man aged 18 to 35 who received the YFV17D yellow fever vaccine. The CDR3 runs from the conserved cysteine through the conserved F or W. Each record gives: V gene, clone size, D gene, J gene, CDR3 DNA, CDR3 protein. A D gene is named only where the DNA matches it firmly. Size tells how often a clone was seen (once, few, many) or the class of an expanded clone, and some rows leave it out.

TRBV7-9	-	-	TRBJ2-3	TGTGCCAGCAGCTTAGGACTGCTCGTTCATACGCAGTATTTT	CASSLGLLVHTQYF
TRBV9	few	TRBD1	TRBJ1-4	TGTGCCAGCAGCGTAGATGGGACAGTCAATGAAAAACTGTTTTTT	CASSVDGTVNEKLFF
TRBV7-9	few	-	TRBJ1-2	TGTGCCAGCAGCGGCCGGGGTGCAGAGACTATTAACTATGGCTACACCTTC	CASSGRGAETINYGYTF
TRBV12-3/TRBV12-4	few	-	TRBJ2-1	TGTGCCAGCAGTTTAGGGGGGGCTCATTACAATGAGCAGTTCTTC	CASSLGGAHYNEQFF
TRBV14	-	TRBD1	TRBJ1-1	TGTGCCAGCAGCCCCAAGGTTATAGCGGCAGGGGGTCGTATGAACACTGAAGCTTTCTTT	CASSPKVIAAGGRMNTEAFF
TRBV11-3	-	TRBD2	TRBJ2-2	TGTGCCAGCAGCCTTAAGCGGGGTTCCACCGGGGAGCTGTTTTTT	CASSLKRGSTGELFF
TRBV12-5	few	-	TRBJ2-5	TGTGCTAGTGGTATTCGGACAGGGACTACCCAAGAGACCCAGTACTTC	CASGIRTGTTQETQYF
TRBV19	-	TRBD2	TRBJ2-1	TGTGCCAGTAGCTCTAGCGGGGGTTCGGTAAATGAGCAGTTCTTC	CASSSSGGSVNEQFF
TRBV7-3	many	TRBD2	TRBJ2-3	TGTGCCAGCAGCCGTAGGGGAGGGCTAGTCAGTACGCAGTATTTT	CASSRRGGLVSTQYF
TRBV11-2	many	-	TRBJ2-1	TGTGCCAGCAGTACACAGGGCAATGAGCAGTTCTTC	CASSTQGNEQFF
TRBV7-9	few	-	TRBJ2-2	TGTGCCAGCAGGTCACAGAGCACCGGGGAGCTGTTTTTT	CASRSQSTGELFF
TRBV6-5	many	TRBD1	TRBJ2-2	TGTGCCAGCAGTTTTCGACAGGGCGCCGGGGAGCTGTTTTTT	CASSFRQGAGELFF
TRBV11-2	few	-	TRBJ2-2	TGTGCCAGCAGCTCAACCGGGATCCCGCTAATGAAGGGCGGGGAGCTGTTTTTT	CASSSTGIPLMKGGELFF
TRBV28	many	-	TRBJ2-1	TGTGCCAGCAGTTTATCCGGACCAAGCTCCTACAATGAGCAGTTCTTC	CASSLSGPSSYNEQFF
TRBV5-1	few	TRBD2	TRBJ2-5	TGCGCCAGCAGCCTGGGACTAGCGGGGGCCTACCAAGAGACCCAGTACTTC	CASSLGLAGAYQETQYF
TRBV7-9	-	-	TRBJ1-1	TGTGCCAGCAGCCCCTACTGGAGGGGAGGTGGCACTGAAGCTTTCTTT	CASSPYWRGGGTEAFF
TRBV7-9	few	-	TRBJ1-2	TGTGCCAGCAGCCCGGACAGAACTTCCCTCTATGGCTACACCTTC	CASSPDRTSLYGYTF
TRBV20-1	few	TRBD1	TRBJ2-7	TGCAGTGCTATGGGACAGGGGTTGGGGGAGCAGTACTTC	CSAMGQGLGEQYF
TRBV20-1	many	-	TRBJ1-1	TGCAGTGCTAGACCGGGACTGATGAACACTGAAGCTTTCTTT	CSARPGLMNTEAFF
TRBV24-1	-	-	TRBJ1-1	TGTGCCACCAAGGGCAGTGATTACACTGAAGCTTTCTTT	CATKGSDYTEAFF
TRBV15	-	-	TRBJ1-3	TGTGCCACCAGCAGAGGGAGGGGGACTGGAAACACCATATATTTT	CATSRGRGTGNTIYF
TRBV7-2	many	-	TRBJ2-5	TGTGCCAGCAGCTTAGGGGCCGAAATCCAAGAGACCCAGTACTTC	CASSLGAEIQETQYF
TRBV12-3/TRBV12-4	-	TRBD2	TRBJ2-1	TGTGCCAGCACCTCGCCCCTAGCGGTTCAAAATGAGCAGTTCTTC	CASTSPLAVQNEQFF
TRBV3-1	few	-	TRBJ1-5	TGTGCCAGCAGCCAAGATGGCAGAACCTCGGACCAGCCCCAGCATTTT	CASSQDGRTSDQPQHF
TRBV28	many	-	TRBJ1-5	TGTGCCAGCAATCGGGGGGGCGCGGATCAGCCCCAGCATTTT	CASNRGGADQPQHF
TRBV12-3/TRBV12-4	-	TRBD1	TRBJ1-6	TGTGCCAGCAGTCCGAAAACAGGGGTTCATAATTCACCCCTCCACTTT	CASSPKTGVHNSPLHF
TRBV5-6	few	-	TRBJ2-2	TGTGCCAGCAGCCCGATAGGAGCGGTTCCCGGGGAGCTGTTTTTT	CASSPIGAVPGELFF
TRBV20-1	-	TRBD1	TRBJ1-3	TGCAGTGCTAGAGAGGACAGGGGGGGAAACACCATATATTTT	CSAREDRGGNTIYF
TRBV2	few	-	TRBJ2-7	TGTGCCAGCAGTGAAACCGTCGAGCAGTACTTC	CASSETVEQYF
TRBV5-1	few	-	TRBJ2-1	TGCGCCAGCAGCTTGTTAGCGAGGGGTTGGAATGAGCAGTTCTTC	CASSLLARGWNEQFF
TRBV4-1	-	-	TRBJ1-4	TGCGCCAGCAGCCCTAGGGGTAATGAAAAACTGTTTTTT	CASSPRGNEKLFF
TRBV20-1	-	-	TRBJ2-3	TGCAGTGCTAGAGATTTGGGGGGCCCCAGGGGGGGTACGCAGTATTTT	CSARDLGGPRGGTQYF
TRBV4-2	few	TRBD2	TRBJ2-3	TGTGCCAGCTATCGTTTAGGGAGGTCGGGGGGGCGACTCCCGGCAGATACGCAGTATTTT	CASYRLGRSGGRLPADTQYF
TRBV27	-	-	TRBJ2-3	TGTGCCAGCAGTGTTAGGGTTGCAGATACGCAGTATTTT	CASSVRVADTQYF
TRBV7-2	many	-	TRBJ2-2	TGTGCCAGCACCACCAGCAGGGCCCTAGGCTGGGAGCTGTTTTTT	CASTTSRALGWELFF
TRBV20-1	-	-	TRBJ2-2	TGCAGTGCTAGAGGAAATACTCGGTCGAACACCGGGGAGCTGTTTTTT	CSARGNTRSNTGELFF
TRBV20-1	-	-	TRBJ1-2	TGCAGTGCGCCGCCGGACACCTATGGCTACACCTTC	CSAPPDTYGYTF
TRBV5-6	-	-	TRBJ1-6	TGTGCCAGCAGCTTCGGTTACTCACCCCTCCACTTT	CASSFGYSPLHF
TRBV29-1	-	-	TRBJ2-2	TGCAGCGCCGGGCCCAACGGGGCCGGGGAGCTGTTTTTT	CSAGPNGAGELFF
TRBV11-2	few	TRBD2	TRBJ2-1	TGTGCCAGCAGCTTAGAGGCGGGGGGGCTCAATGAGCAGTTCTTC	CASSLEAGGLNEQFF
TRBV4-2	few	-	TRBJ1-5	TGTGCCAGCAGTCCGCCAGGAGTCAATCAGCCCCAGCATTTT	CASSPPGVNQPQHF
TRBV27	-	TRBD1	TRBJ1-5	TGTGCCAGCAGACGCCGGGGACAGGAGGTACCCCAGCATTTT	CASRRRGQEVPQHF
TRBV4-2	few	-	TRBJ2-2	TGTGCCAGCAGCCAAGAGGTAGCTCCCGGGGAGCTGTTTTTT	CASSQEVAPGELFF
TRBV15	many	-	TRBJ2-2	TGTGCCACCAGCAGAGGGGCTCAACAACCGACCGGGGAGCTGTTTTTT	CATSRGAQQPTGELFF
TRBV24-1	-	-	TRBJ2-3	TGTGCCACCCGCCCCCGGGTGGGGGGCGGCACAGATACGCAGTATTTT	CATRPRVGGGTDTQYF